This TCR beta chain was profiled in a study of brain T cells in children with intractable seizures. Surgery cases with the highest brain T cell transcript signatures were chosen for sequencing. Assay: immunoSEQ multiplex PCR; the TCRdb copy retains only in-frame clones and omits some. The data show some 76,000 clones, approximately 94% seen once. General study findings and limits: Only CDR3 sequence similarity suggested viral specificity, without known HCMV serostatus.

Only a few counts were recorded for this clone. Its antigen is not known. Unmatched junction bases numbered 4, after V lost 1 base and J lost 4 bases. This CDR3 contains 15 residues. Germline-derived CDR1 and CDR2 are LGHDT and YNNKEL (reference sequence). The genes are TRBV3-1 (or the pseudogene TRBV3-2) and TRBJ2-7; 10 nucleotides agree with TRBD2. The source was peripheral blood, collected at surgery. This sequence was found in a boy less than two years old with tuberous sclerosis and intractable seizures. Here the CDR3 reads CASSQGAGGLYEQYF. CDR3 DNA: TGTGCCAGCAGCCAAGGAGCGGGGGGGCTTTACGAGCAGTACTTC.